These 19 T cell receptor beta chains were sequenced from one sample in a study of CD8+ T cells in alopecia areata. cDNA serving as the sequencing template came from extracted, reverse transcribed RNA. Libraries were prepared by immunoSEQ multiplex PCR; TCRdb keeps only in-frame clonotypes and omits some of them. The table records 250,000 to 350,000 clones, 50% to 75% of them present only once. Documented treatment: oral pan-JAK inhibitor, 5-10 mg twice daily. Here the sequenced sample was CD4+ T cells sorted from blood, taken at roughly week 53, from a patient treated with tofacitinib. Receptors originate from a human donor with alopecia areata.

The chain has TRBV6-6 and TRBJ1-1; TRBD1 aligns across 9 bases. CDR1 MNHNY and CDR2 SVGAGI come from the germline V gene (reference sequence). The CDR3 runs 13 residues. The CDR3 reads CSSSRVGQGVYFF. The CDR3 DNA reads TGTTCGTCGAGCCGGGTGGGACAGGGAGTTTACTTCTTT.

The rearrangement links TRBV11-2 to TRBJ1-2; D gene ambiguous. The CDR3 loop spans 14 amino acids. Germline CDR1 is SGHAT and CDR2 is FQNNGV. V lost 5 bases and J lost 2, with 12 bases in between. CDR3 in DNA: TGTGCCAGCAGCCCACTCGGGGTAAACTATGGCTACACCTTC. This encodes CASSPLGVNYGYTF.

This chain joins TRBV18 and TRBJ1-1; D might be TRBD1 (6 bases). This CDR3 is built from 15 residues. Germline loops: CDR1 KGHSH, CDR2 LQKENI. The ends were cut back, 3 bases at V and 0 bases at J, with 11 bases in the middle. CDR3 sequence reads: CASSPLGTMNTEAFF. CDR3 nucleotide sequence: TGTGCCAGCTCACCTTTAGGGACAATGAACACTGAAGCTTTCTTT. Using reference TRBV18 and TRBJ1-1 for the parts outside the CDR3, the full variable domain is NAGVMQNPRHLVRRRGQEARLRCSPMKGHSHVYWYRQLPEEGLKFMVYLQKENIIDESGMPKERFSAEFPKEGPSILRIQQVVRGDSAAYFCASSPLGTMNTEAFFGQGTRLTVV.

The chain links TRBV7-2 to TRBJ2-5; tentatively, D is TRBD2 (7 bases). Trimming removed 7 bases at V and 9 bases at J, with 15 bases between. Germline lookup yields CDR1 SGHTA and CDR2 FQGNSA. The CDR3 runs 12 residues. DNA for the CDR3: TGTGCCAGCAAGGAGGGGGGGCGCGCCCAGTACTTC. It yields the protein CASKEGGRAQYF.

This clone came up a few times. The chain has TRBV5-1 and TRBJ2-7; the match to TRBD1 covers 9 bases. The CDR3 covers 17 residues. Germline V gene sequence: CDR1 SGHRS, CDR2 YFSETQ. V lost 2 bases to trimming and J lost 1 base; unmatched junction nucleotides: 10. CDR3 residues: CASSFGRGTGSSYEQYF. In nucleotides, the CDR3 is TGCGCCAGCAGCTTTGGCCGGGGGACAGGGAGTTCCTACGAGCAGTACTTC.

The sample holds a few counts of this clone. The chain joins TRBV5-4 to TRBJ2-3, with no clear D. Trimming took 4 bases from V and 3 from J, leaving 9 bases between them. The germline V gene encodes CDR1 SGHNT and CDR2 YYREEE (reference sequence). This CDR3 is 13 amino acids long. The CDR3: CASSASGTDTQYF. For the CDR3, the DNA is TGTGCCAGCAGCGCATCCGGAACAGATACGCAGTATTTT.

On this clone: The identical CDR3 is also encoded by other nucleotide sequences in the sample. The chain carries TRBV5-1 and TRBJ2-5; D not resolved. V was trimmed by 1 base and J by 2 bases, leaving 6 bases between them. Looked up from germline, CDR1 is SGHRS and CDR2 is YFSETQ. The CDR3 is 13 residues long. The CDR3 DNA reads as TGCGCCAGCAGCTTGAAGGGTCAAGAGACCCAGTACTTC. Translating gives CASSLKGQETQYF.

This chain joins TRBV21-1 and TRBJ2-5. TRBV21-1 is flagged as a pseudogene. This CDR3 is 13 amino acids long. Here the CDR3 DNA reads TGTGCCAGCAGCAATCGGCAGCCAGAGACCCAGTACTTC. Its translation: CASSNRQPETQYF.

J is TRBJ2-7 and V is TRBV29-1; D is perhaps TRBD1 or TRBD2 (5 bases each). This CDR3 contains 12 residues. Trimming cost V 6 bases and J 0 bases, with 9 bases left between them. Germline V lookup: CDR1 SQVTM, CDR2 ANQGSEA. CDR3: CSVRDPSYEQYF. In DNA, the CDR3 is TGCAGCGTCCGGGACCCCTCCTACGAGCAGTACTTC.

CDR3 sequence reads: CASSQVPGFEQYF. CDR3 DNA sequence: TGCGCCAGCAGCCAAGTACCGGGTTTCGAGCAGTACTTC. The chain carries TRBV4-3 and TRBJ2-7; D gene ambiguous. Between the trimmed V and J ends, which lost 1 base and 6 bases, there was a span of 10 bases. Germline V gene sequence: CDR1 LGHNA, CDR2 YSLEER. The CDR3 is 13 residues long.

The rearrangement uses TRBV11-1 and TRBJ2-2, with 7 bases lining up with TRBD1. With V trimmed by 2 bases and J by 6 bases, 3 bases remained unmatched. The CDR3 runs 14 residues. The germline CDR1 and CDR2 sequences are SGHAT and FQDESV (reference sequence). CDR3 DNA: TGTGCCAGCAGCTTAAGACAGGGCGCCGGGGAGCTGTTTTTT. It specifies CASSLRQGAGELFF. The full variable domain, with the rest looked up from reference TRBV11-1 and TRBJ2-2, is EAEVAQSPRYKITEKSQAVAFWCDPISGHATLYWYRQILGQGPELLVQFQDESVVDDSQLPKDRFSAERLKGVDSTLKIQPAELGDSAMYLCASSLRQGAGELFFGEGSRLTVL.

This rearrangement joins TRBV27 to TRBJ2-7; no definite D call. Trimming shortened V by 2 bases and J by 3 bases, and 14 bases separated the two germline ends. The CDR3 runs to 15 residues. Germline lookup yields CDR1 MNHEY and CDR2 SMNVEV (reference sequence). CDR3 in amino acids: CASSLVRQPIYEQYF. The CDR3 DNA sequence: TGTGCCAGCAGTTTAGTTCGGCAGCCTATCTACGAGCAGTACTTC.

The sample holds a few counts of this clone. The gene calls are TRBV5-1 and TRBJ2-3, with unresolved D. Trimming left V 1 base short and J 6 bases short, with 12 bases between. From germline, CDR1 is SGHRS and CDR2 YFSETQ. The CDR3 has 14 amino acids. CDR3 residues: CASSLIDRKDTQYF. CDR3 sequence (DNA): TGCGCCAGCAGCTTGATTGACCGCAAGGATACGCAGTATTTT.

This clone has just a few counts. The chain couples TRBV6-5 to TRBJ2-7; D is uncertain. The CDR3 is 14 amino acids. With 7 bases removed from V and 0 bases from J, the gap between germline ends came to 13 bases. The V gene's germline CDR1 is MNHEY and CDR2 SVGAGI. CDR3 in DNA: TGTGCCAGCACCCCACCGGGCGGCTCCTACGAGCAGTACTTC. This codes for CASTPPGGSYEQYF.

The chain joins TRBV2 to TRBJ1-5; D possibly corresponds to TRBD1 (6 bases). This CDR3 is 12 amino acids long. CDR1 is SNHLY and CDR2 is FYNNEI in the germline V gene. V shed 2 bases and J shed 16 bases, with 15 bases lying between them. CDR3 loop: CASSEYPGTSHF. CDR3 coding DNA: TGTGCCAGCAGTGAATACCCAGGGACATCTCATTTT.

The genes are TRBV15 and TRBJ2-5, with D tentatively TRBD2 (6 bases). The CDR3 is 15 amino acids. In germline, CDR1 is LNHNV, CDR2 YYDKDF (reference sequence). The ends were cut back, 1 base at V and 1 base at J, with 10 bases in the middle. Written as DNA, the CDR3 is TGTGCCACCAGCAGAGGGAGGGTAAGCCAAGAGACCCAGTACTTC. The encoded protein is CATSRGRVSQETQYF.

The genes are TRBV5-1 and TRBJ2-7, with TRBD1 matching 7 bases. Looked up from germline, CDR1 is SGHRS and CDR2 is YFSETQ. The V segment lost 2 bases and the J segment 3 bases; nucleotides outside the gene matches: 14. The CDR3 contains 17 residues. This CDR3 reads CASSFGPTGIQGYEQYF. The CDR3 DNA follows: TGCGCCAGCAGCTTCGGGCCGACAGGGATTCAGGGCTACGAGCAGTACTTC.

This clone was counted between two and nine times. The J gene is TRBJ2-2, the V gene TRBV19; no reliable D call. V was trimmed by 5 bases and J by 4 bases, leaving 14 bases between them. The CDR3 has 15 residues. The V gene's germline CDR1 is LNHDA and CDR2 SQIVND (reference sequence). The CDR3: CASSGPGRGTGELFF. In DNA form, the CDR3 reads TGTGCCAGTAGTGGGCCGGGCCGCGGCACCGGGGAGCTGTTTTTT.

The sample holds a few counts of this clone. The rearrangement uses TRBV30 and TRBJ1-5; D may be TRBD1 (5 bases). The CDR3 covers 14 residues. Looked up from germline, CDR1 is GTSNPN and CDR2 is SVGIG (reference sequence). V was clipped by 0 bases and J by 3 bases, with 9 bases between them. CDR3 nucleotides: TGTGCCTGGAGTGTACCGGGGCACAATCAGCCCCAGCATTTT. Its protein is CAWSVPGHNQPQHF.